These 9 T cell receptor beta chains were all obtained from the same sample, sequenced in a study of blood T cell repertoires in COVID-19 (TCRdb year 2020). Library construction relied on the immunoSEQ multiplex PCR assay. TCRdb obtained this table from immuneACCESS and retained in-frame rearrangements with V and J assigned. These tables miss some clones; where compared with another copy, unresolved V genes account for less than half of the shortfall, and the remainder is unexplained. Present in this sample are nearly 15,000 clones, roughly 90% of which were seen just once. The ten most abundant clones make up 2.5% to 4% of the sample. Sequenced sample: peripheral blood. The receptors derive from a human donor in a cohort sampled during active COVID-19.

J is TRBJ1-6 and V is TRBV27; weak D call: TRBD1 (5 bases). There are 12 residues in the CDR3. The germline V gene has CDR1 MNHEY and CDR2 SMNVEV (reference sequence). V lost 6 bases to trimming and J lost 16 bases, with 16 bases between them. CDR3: CASSPQGVSLHF. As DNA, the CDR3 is TGTGCCAGCAGCCCCCAAGGGGTCTCACTCCACTTT.

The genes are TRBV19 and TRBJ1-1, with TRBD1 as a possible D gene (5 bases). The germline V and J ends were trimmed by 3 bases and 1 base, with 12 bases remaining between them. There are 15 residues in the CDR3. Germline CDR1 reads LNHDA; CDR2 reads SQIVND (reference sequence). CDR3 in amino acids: CASSIGGGANTEAFF. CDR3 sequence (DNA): TGTGCCAGTAGTATCGGGGGAGGAGCGAACACTGAAGCTTTCTTT.

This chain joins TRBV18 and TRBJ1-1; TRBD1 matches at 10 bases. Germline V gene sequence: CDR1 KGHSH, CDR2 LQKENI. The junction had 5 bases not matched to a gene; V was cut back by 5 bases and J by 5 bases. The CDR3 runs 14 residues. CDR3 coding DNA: TGTGCCAGCTCAGACGACAGGGGGCAGACTGAAGCTTTCTTT. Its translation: CASSDDRGQTEAFF.

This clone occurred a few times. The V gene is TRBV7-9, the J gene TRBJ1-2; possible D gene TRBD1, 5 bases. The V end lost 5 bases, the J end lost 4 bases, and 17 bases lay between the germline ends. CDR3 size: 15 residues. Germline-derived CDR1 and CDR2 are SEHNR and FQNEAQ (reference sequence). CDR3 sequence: CASSPRDASTYGYTF. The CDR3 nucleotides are TGTGCCAGCAGCCCGCGGGACGCATCCACCTATGGCTACACCTTC.

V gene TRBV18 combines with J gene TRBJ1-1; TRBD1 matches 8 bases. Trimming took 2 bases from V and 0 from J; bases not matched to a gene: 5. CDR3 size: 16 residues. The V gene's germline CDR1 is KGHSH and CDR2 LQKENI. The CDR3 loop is CASSPVTGGVNTEAFF. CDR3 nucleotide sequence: TGTGCCAGCTCACCAGTCACAGGGGGAGTGAACACTGAAGCTTTCTTT.

The CDR3 nucleotides are TGTGCCATCAGTGAGCCCTCCACTGAAGCTTTCTTT. Amino acids: CAISEPSTEAFF. This chain joins TRBV10-3 and TRBJ1-1, with D uncertain. Germline assignment: CDR1 ENHRY and CDR2 SYGVKD. The CDR3 totals 12 residues. V was trimmed by 2 bases and J by 4 bases, leaving 5 bases between them.

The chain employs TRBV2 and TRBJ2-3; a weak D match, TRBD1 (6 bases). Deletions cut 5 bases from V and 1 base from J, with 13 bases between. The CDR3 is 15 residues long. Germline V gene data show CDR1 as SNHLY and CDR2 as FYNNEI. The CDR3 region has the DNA TGTGCCAGCAGTTCACAGGGTTCTCGCACAGATACGCAGTATTTT. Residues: CASSSQGSRTDTQYF.

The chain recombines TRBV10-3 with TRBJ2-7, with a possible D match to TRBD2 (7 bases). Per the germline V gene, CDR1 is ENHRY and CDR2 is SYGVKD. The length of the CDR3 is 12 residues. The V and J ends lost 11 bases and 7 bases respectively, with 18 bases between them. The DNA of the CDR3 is TGTGCCGGAGGGGACGGGGGGCGAGAGCAGTACTTC. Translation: CAGGDGGREQYF.

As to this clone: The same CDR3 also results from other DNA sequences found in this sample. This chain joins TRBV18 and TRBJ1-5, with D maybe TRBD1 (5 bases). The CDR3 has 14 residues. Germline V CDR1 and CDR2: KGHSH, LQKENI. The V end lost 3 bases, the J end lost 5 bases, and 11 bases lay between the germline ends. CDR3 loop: CASSPSGGDQPQHF. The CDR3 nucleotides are TGTGCCAGCTCACCCTCGGGAGGGGATCAGCCCCAGCATTTT.